Following are 20 T cell receptor beta chains from one sample sequenced in a study of CD8 T cells in ankylosing spondylitis. Study outcomes and limitations: What seemed typical of ankylosing spondylitis blood was a TCR beta motif built from several highly homologous variants.

TCRdb analysed the 5' RACE reads with MiXCR anew, one entry per CDR3 protein. The table lists around 450,000 distinct CDR3 sequences, about 24% of them singletons. These TCRs' antigens remain unknown. The sample was blood, either unsorted or a sorted T cell fraction (not recorded which). These receptors were taken from a male donor with ankylosing spondylitis.

The chain has TRBV15 and TRBJ2-7; 11 bases fit TRBD2. After removal of 5 bases from V and 6 bases from J, the junction contained 6 bases not matched to a gene. Germline V gene lookup returns CDR1 LNHNV and CDR2 YYDKDF (reference sequence). The CDR3 covers 14 residues. The chain's CDR3 is CATSLAGGNGEQYF. The CDR3 DNA reads TGTGCCACCAGCCTAGCGGGAGGAAACGGCGAGCAGTACTTC.

This clonotype was seen only a few times. J is TRBJ2-1 and V is TRBV20-1; 7 nucleotides line up with TRBD2. This CDR3 contains 16 residues. Germline V gives CDR1 DFQATT, CDR2 SNEGSKA (reference sequence). With 3 bases clipped from V and 2 bases from J, the junction kept 10 bases outside the gene matches. CDR3 amino acids: CSASGTPSGPYNEQFF. CDR3 DNA sequence: TGCAGTGCTAGTGGAACGCCTAGCGGACCCTACAATGAGCAGTTCTTC.

The chain links TRBV2 to TRBJ2-1, with unresolved D. Germline CDR1 is SNHLY and CDR2 is FYNNEI. This CDR3 comprises 11 residues. The V and J ends lost 2 bases and 9 bases respectively, with 5 bases between them. CDR3 bases: TGTGCCAGCAGTGAACACGGTGAGCAGTTCTTC. This sequence encodes CASSEHGEQFF.

The chain is built from TRBV3-1 and TRBJ2-7; the D call may be TRBD1 or TRBD2 (5 bases each). Deletions cut 3 bases from V and 5 bases from J, with 11 bases between. The length of the CDR3 is 13 residues. CDR1 is LGHDT, CDR2 YNNKEL, per germline (reference sequence). CDR3: CASSHSGTDEQYF. CDR3 in DNA: TGTGCCAGCAGCCATTCCGGGACGGACGAGCAGTACTTC.

The chain joins TRBV11-2 to TRBJ2-6, with 7 bases that match TRBD2. CDR1 and CDR2 from the germline V gene are SGHAT and FQNNGV. V lost 4 bases to trimming and J lost 4 bases; unmatched junction nucleotides: 7. The CDR3 consists of 16 residues. The CDR3 is CASSSLREAGANVLTF. Here the CDR3 DNA reads TGTGCCAGCAGCTCCCTACGGGAGGCCGGGGCCAACGTCCTGACTTTC.

Only a few counts were recorded for this clonotype. The V call is TRBV12-3 or TRBV12-4, the J call TRBJ2-3, with D perhaps TRBD1 (6 bases). Between the trimmed V and J ends, which lost 7 bases and 1 base, there was a span of 12 bases. This CDR3 region has 14 residues. Here the CDR3 DNA reads TGTGCCAGCACCCAGGGGCGAGGCACAGATACGCAGTATTTT. Translation gives CASTQGRGTDTQYF.

This chain uses TRBV3-1 with TRBJ2-7, with D possibly called TRBD1 or TRBD2 (6 bases each). CDR1 and CDR2 (germline): LGHDT, YNNKEL (reference sequence). Trimming removed 1 base from V and 0 bases from J, with 13 bases in between. This CDR3 spans 16 amino acids. As DNA, the CDR3 is TGTGCCAGCAGCCAAGGGTCAAGGGGGGACTCCTACGAGCAGTACGTC. It translates to CASSQGSRGDSYEQYV.

Remarks on this clonotype: Because the CDR3 is missing its conserved closing phenylalanine or tryptophan, this is likely a read error. The chain joins TRBV20-1 to TRBJ1-3, with a tentative D call TRBD1 (5 bases). Germline assignment: CDR1 DFQATT and CDR2 SNEGSKA (reference sequence). The CDR3 runs to 14 residues. V was pared by 0 bases and J by 7 bases, with 13 bases between. The CDR3 loop is CSAREGAEGNTIYS. The CDR3 DNA sequence: TGCAGTGCTAGAGAAGGGGCGGAGGGCAACACCATATATTCT.

This clonotype was found a few times. The rearrangement joins TRBV6-1 to TRBJ2-7; TRBD1 aligns across 9 bases. The V and J ends lost 6 bases and 5 bases, in that order; junction bases with no gene match: 8. The CDR3 runs to 14 residues. Germline CDR1 is MNHNS and CDR2 is SASEGT. CDR3 DNA sequence: TGTGCCAGCAGGCGGGACAGGGTAGTCCACGAGCAGTACTTC. It codes for CASRRDRVVHEQYF.

The chain links TRBV29-1 to TRBJ1-1; tentatively, D is TRBD1 (6 bases). The ends were cut back, 4 bases at V and 4 bases at J, with 19 bases in the middle. This CDR3 spans 15 amino acids. Germline CDR1 SQVTM, CDR2 ANQGSEA. The CDR3 DNA reads TGCAGCGTTGTTGCCTCCACAGGGAGGGTCACTGAAGCTTTCTTT. Translated: CSVVASTGRVTEAFF. Together with reference TRBV29-1 and TRBJ1-1, the CDR3 gives the full variable domain: SAVISQKPSRDICQRGTSLTIQCQVDSQVTMMFWYRQQPGQSLTLIATANQGSEATYESGFVIDKFPISRPNLTFSTLTVSNMSPEDSSIYLCSVVASTGRVTEAFFGQGTRLTVV.

This clonotype was counted only a few times. The chain employs TRBV24-1 and TRBJ1-5; D is unresolved. The V and J ends lost 4 bases and 6 bases respectively, with 18 bases between them. CDR1 and CDR2 from the germline V gene are KGHDR and SFDVKD. This CDR3 has 16 amino acids. The CDR3 region has the DNA TGTGCCACCAGTGACTTGTACCGGGGAAAGGGTCAGCCCCAGCATTTT. Its translation: CATSDLYRGKGQPQHF.

This clonotype was detected only a few times. The J gene is TRBJ2-3, the V gene TRBV5-1; TRBD1 agrees at 12 bases. This CDR3 has 16 amino acids. Germline V CDR1 and CDR2: SGHRS, YFSETQ. V gave up 4 bases and J gave up 3 bases; unmatched junction bases: 6. In DNA form, the CDR3 reads TGCGCCAGCAGCGGGGACAGGGGGCGCGTAACAGATACGCAGTATTTT. Translated, it gives CASSGDRGRVTDTQYF.

This clonotype was counted a few times. The rearrangement joins TRBV5-6 to TRBJ2-7; 7 bases align to TRBD2. The J segment lost 3 bases and the V segment lost 3 bases, leaving 18 bases of the junction unmatched. The CDR3 spans 18 residues. Looked up from germline, CDR1 is SGHDT and CDR2 is YYEEEE. The CDR3 DNA follows: TGTGCCAGCAGCTCCCGTGGACGGTGGTCTAGCGGAAACTACGAGCAGTACGTC. It specifies CASSSRGRWSSGNYEQYV.

The V gene is TRBV2, the J gene TRBJ2-1; perhaps TRBD2 as D (7 bases). Trimming took off 5 bases at V and 5 bases at J, with 13 bases between the two ends. CDR3 size: 14 residues. CDR1 and CDR2 from the germline V gene are SNHLY and FYNNEI. CDR3 in amino acids: CASSRGGTNNEQFF. In DNA, the CDR3 is TGTGCCAGCAGTAGGGGGGGCACGAACAATGAGCAGTTCTTC.

This clonotype was recorded a few times. The V call is TRBV12-3 or TRBV12-4, the J call TRBJ2-1; D not certain. This CDR3 spans 15 amino acids. V was shortened by 5 bases and J by 2 bases, with 13 bases between the two germline ends. The CDR3 here is CASSQRPETYNEQFF. The CDR3 region has the DNA TGTGCCAGCAGTCAAAGACCCGAGACCTACAATGAGCAGTTCTTC.

The V call is TRBV20-1, the J call TRBJ1-1; D unresolved. V lost 5 bases and J lost 8, with 15 bases in between. The CDR3 spans 12 residues. From germline, CDR1 is DFQATT and CDR2 SNEGSKA (reference sequence). The CDR3 coding sequence is TGCAGTGCTCCCGACACCGCCACCGAAGCTTTCTTT. Amino acids: CSAPDTATEAFF.

The gene calls are TRBV12-3 or TRBV12-4 and TRBJ2-7; 10 bases agree with TRBD2. V lost 2 bases to trimming and J lost 0 bases; unmatched junction nucleotides: 1. The CDR3 totals 15 residues. The CDR3 nucleotides read TGTGCCAGCAGTTTACTAGCGGGAGTCTCCTACGAGCAGTACTTC. This encodes CASSLLAGVSYEQYF.

V usage is TRBV6-5 and J usage is TRBJ2-1, with no clear D. Germline V gene data show CDR1 as MNHEY and CDR2 as SVGAGI. Trimming shortened V by 7 bases and J by 8 bases, and 15 bases separated the two germline ends. The CDR3 totals 13 residues. CDR3 sequence: CASISDHAHEQFF. The CDR3 bases are TGTGCCAGCATTTCGGACCACGCACATGAGCAGTTCTTC.

The CDR3 here is CASRGLGQNTDTQYF. The DNA of the CDR3 is TGCGCCAGCAGAGGTCTGGGACAAAACACAGATACGCAGTATTTT. The V gene is TRBV5-1, the J gene TRBJ2-3; possible D gene TRBD1, 6 bases. Trimming removed 5 bases from V and 2 bases from J, with 15 bases in between. CDR3 size: 15 residues. CDR1 is SGHRS, CDR2 YFSETQ, per germline.

This chain uses TRBV12-3 or TRBV12-4 with TRBJ2-2; D gene ambiguous. The ends were cut back, 4 bases at V and 5 bases at J, with 2 bases in the middle. The CDR3 spans 11 residues. The CDR3 region is CASSWTGELFF. In nucleotides, the CDR3 is TGTGCCAGCAGTTGGACCGGGGAGCTGTTTTTT.